The 9 T cell receptor beta chains presented below share a single source sample, sequenced in a study of blood T cells in healthy people across ages. A J-beta primer mix and a sample-barcoded 5' primer were used in a second PCR of about 7 to 12 cycles. MiXCR, applied by TCRdb to the 5' RACE reads, yields one record per CDR3 protein. The sample contains 750,000 to 850,000 distinct CDR3 sequences, 20% to 25% of which appear only once. The sample also formed part of further work on T cells of mothers and their children.

Sequencing used blood. Every receptor here comes from a boy aged 5-17 years in good health.

The table lists this clonotype with a few counts. The chain uses TRBV19 and TRBJ2-4; no reliable D call. Germline values: CDR1 LNHDA, CDR2 SQIVND (reference sequence). The CDR3 spans 15 residues. Between the trimmed V and J ends, which lost 5 bases and 1 base, there was a span of 12 bases. This chain's CDR3 is CASSLGYGAKNIQYF. DNA for the CDR3: TGTGCCAGTAGTTTAGGGTATGGGGCCAAAAACATTCAGTACTTC.

This chain uses TRBV7-3 with TRBJ2-3, with 11 bases identical to TRBD2. Trimming took 4 bases from V and 5 from J; bases not matched to a gene: 8. Germline V gives CDR1 SGHTA, CDR2 FQGTGA. This CDR3 comprises 16 residues. CDR3 region: CASSSISGGALDTQYF. In nucleotides, the CDR3 is TGTGCCAGCAGCTCTATTAGCGGGGGGGCTCTAGATACGCAGTATTTT.

The chain couples TRBV28 to TRBJ2-7; no clear D. There are 15 residues in the CDR3. CDR1 and CDR2 from the germline V gene are MDHEN and SYDVKM. V was trimmed by 5 bases and J by 0 bases, leaving 14 bases between them. As DNA, the CDR3 is TGTGCCAGCAGTCCCATCCCTGGAAGCTCCTACGAGCAGTACTTC. Amino acids: CASSPIPGSSYEQYF. Drawing the rest from reference TRBV28 and TRBJ2-7, the complete variable domain is DVKVTQSSRYLVKRTGEKVFLECVQDMDHENMFWYRQDPGLGLRLIYFSYDVKMKEKGDIPEGYSVSREKKERFSLILESASTNQTSMYLCASSPIPGSSYEQYFGPGTRLTVT.

This clonotype occurred a few times. The chain joins TRBV12-3 or TRBV12-4 to TRBJ1-2, with D possibly matching TRBD1 (6 bases). V lost 9 bases, J lost 0 bases, and 14 bases lay in between. There are 14 residues in the CDR3. For the CDR3, the DNA is TGTGCCAGTTGCGGGGACACCGCTAACTATGGCTACACCTTC. Protein sequence: CASCGDTANYGYTF.

This chain joins TRBV13 and TRBJ1-4; no clear D gene. V lost 5 bases and J 0 bases, leaving 7 bases between the germline ends. Looked up from germline, CDR1 is PRHDT and CDR2 is FYEKMQ (reference sequence). The CDR3 loop spans 14 amino acids. The CDR3 loop is CASSHGATNEKLFF. The CDR3 nucleotides are TGTGCCAGCAGCCATGGGGCAACTAATGAAAAACTGTTTTTT.

The chain couples TRBV12-3 or TRBV12-4 to TRBJ2-5; D unclear. V shed 6 bases and J shed 1 base, with 21 bases lying between them. CDR3 length equals 17 residues. The CDR3 is CASREGLVGLSQETQYF. CDR3 in DNA: TGTGCCAGCAGAGAAGGATTGGTGGGTCTGTCCCAAGAGACCCAGTACTTC.

This clonotype was detected only a few times. The V and J genes are TRBV28 and TRBJ2-5; D is uncertain. The J call could be wrong; TRBJ2-7 is a better fit for the DNA end. From germline, CDR1 is MDHEN and CDR2 SYDVKM. The CDR3 has 15 residues. CDR3 DNA: TGTGCCAGCAGTCCACTCTCCGGTGCCTCCTACGAGCAGTACTTC. It is translated as CASSPLSGASYEQYF.

This clonotype was counted a few times. This sequence joins TRBV7-2 and TRBJ2-4; maybe TRBD1 (6 bases). V was shortened by 3 bases and J by 2 bases, with 14 bases between the two germline ends. The CDR3 is 16 residues long. Germline CDR1 reads SGHTA; CDR2 reads FQGNSA. The CDR3 protein is CASSFGDRPTKNIQYF. The CDR3 DNA sequence: TGTGCCAGCAGCTTTGGAGACAGGCCTACCAAAAACATTCAGTACTTC.

This clonotype appeared a few times. V is TRBV12-3 or TRBV12-4 and J is TRBJ2-2, with 7 bases aligning to TRBD2. The J segment lost 0 bases and the V segment lost 5 bases, leaving 6 bases of the junction unmatched. This CDR3 region has 16 residues. The CDR3 sequence: CASSQQGLANTGELFF. CDR3 sequence (DNA): TGTGCCAGCAGTCAACAAGGACTAGCGAACACCGGGGAGCTGTTTTTT.